This T cell receptor (beta chain) was profiled in a study of T cell repertoires in cytomegalovirus infection. Study findings and constraints: CMV-specific TCR beta clonotypes restricted by HLA-C dominated the ex vivo response.

Details on this clonotype: Its antigen is unidentified.

This CDR3 has 18 residues. The V gene lost 2 bases and the J gene lost 8 bases, with 26 bases spanning the gap. The germline V gene encodes CDR1 MNHEY and CDR2 SVGEGT. TCRdb fed the reads into MiXCR, producing one record per CDR3 protein. The sample lists around 310,000 distinct CDR3 sequences, under 20% occurring once. The clonotype was recovered from a human donor in good health (CMV status not recorded). Some clones in this sample may be carry-over from other donors' samples. V usage is TRBV6-2 or TRBV6-3 and J usage is TRBJ2-3; D tentatively reads TRBD1 or TRBD2 (5 bases each). Sequences were obtained from PBMCs. CDR3 nucleotide sequence: TGTGCCAGCAGTTACAGGACGGGGACGGGGCTCCGTTTGGGTACGCAGTATTTT. Its protein product is CASSYRTGTGLRLGTQYF.